One sample yielded the 18 T cell receptor beta chains listed below, sequenced in a study of immune heterogeneity within non-small cell lung tumors. Bulk tumor genomic DNA (around 600 ng per sample) served as template. Surgeons took several biopsies per primary tumor, spaced far apart, during surgery. Patients underwent curative surgery for non-small cell lung cancer (untreated and newly diagnosed). Multiplex PCR was performed with 32 V and 13 J primers, and it amplified TCR beta CDR3. MiXCR, run by TCRdb on the multiplex PCR reads, gives a single entry per CDR3 protein. The data hold about 10,000 distinct CDR3 sequences, with approximately 25% observed a single time. Sequencing was done on a sample of lung tumor tissue. These receptors originate from a woman between 45 and 60 years old with non-small cell lung cancer.

Ten or more counts support this clonotype. The chain employs TRBV5-1 and TRBJ2-2, with no clear D. This CDR3 comprises 14 residues. Trimming cost V 3 bases and J 1 base, with 7 bases left between them. Germline V lookup: CDR1 SGHRS, CDR2 YFSETQ. The CDR3 reads CASSWVVNTGELFF. In nucleotides, the CDR3 is TGCGCCAGCAGCTGGGTGGTGAACACCGGGGAGCTGTTTTTT.

In its sample, this clonotype was seen many times. J is TRBJ2-3 and V is TRBV24-1, with D unclear. V gave up 1 base and J gave up 12 bases, with 16 bases separating them. In germline, CDR1 is KGHDR, CDR2 SFDVKD. The length of the CDR3 is 14 residues. CDR3 in amino acids: CATSDFPGSQSQYF. The DNA for the CDR3 is TGTGCCACCAGTGATTTTCCCGGTTCTCAATCCCAGTATTTT.

This clonotype was detected only once. A much larger clone differs by one base, so this may be a read error. The genes are TRBV4-2 and TRBJ2-1; the D is unclear. V gave up 5 bases and J gave up 8 bases, with 10 bases separating them. The CDR3 contains 12 residues. The germline V gene has CDR1 LGHNA and CDR2 YNFKEQ. CDR3 in DNA: TGTGCCAGCAGCAAAACGTTTTATGAGCAGTTCTTC. This encodes CASSKTFYEQFF.

This clonotype was counted many times. This sequence joins TRBV9 and TRBJ2-1, with unresolved D. The V gene lost 4 bases and the J gene lost 5 bases, with 10 bases spanning the gap. CDR3 length: 13 amino acids. Germline CDR1 is SGDLS and CDR2 is YYNGEE. The CDR3 loop reads CASSSRADNEQFF. The CDR3 DNA reads TGTGCCAGCAGCTCTAGAGCCGACAATGAGCAGTTCTTC.

This clonotype was found many times. The J gene is TRBJ2-5, the V gene TRBV11-1; D not resolved. CDR3 size: 15 residues. Trimming cost V 5 bases and J 4 bases, with 17 bases left between them. CDR1 SGHAT and CDR2 FQDESV come from the germline V gene (reference sequence). CDR3 sequence: CASSPRTDPRETQYF. CDR3 DNA: TGTGCCAGCAGCCCCCGGACGGACCCCCGAGAGACCCAGTACTTC.

About this clonotype itself: The junction departs from the called germline gene at one end, perhaps through a read error. This chain uses TRBV19 with TRBJ2-5; 8 bases line up with TRBD2. Looked up from germline, CDR1 is LNHDA and CDR2 is SQIVND (reference sequence). CDR3 length equals 13 residues. Written as DNA, the CDR3 is TGTGCCAATAGTCGGACTAGCCTAGAGACCCAGTACTTC. Protein sequence: CANSRTSLETQYF.

Points on this clonotype: Germline is not matched at one junction end, which may reflect a read error. The chain combines TRBV6-1 with TRBJ2-1; 8 bases align to TRBD2. The CDR3 totals 15 residues. CDR1 and CDR2 (germline): MNHNS, SASEGT. This chain's CDR3 is CAGSMLAGSYNEQFF. The CDR3 coding sequence is TGTGCCGGCAGTATGCTAGCGGGCTCCTACAATGAGCAGTTCTTC.

On this clonotype: This sequence may be a read error, since a much larger clone differs from it by one base. This chain joins TRBV2 and TRBJ1-4; D is perhaps TRBD1 (6 bases). Germline V CDR1 and CDR2: SNHLY, FYNNEI. The CDR3 totals 14 residues. CDR3 amino acids: CASRPGTLNEKLLF. Written as DNA, the CDR3 is TGTGCCAGCCGCCCCGGGACATTAAATGAAAAACTGCTTTTT.

This clonotype has a count of ten or more. The chain uses TRBV5-5 and TRBJ1-4; D gene unclear. Trimming took 4 bases from V and 3 from J, leaving 7 bases between them. The germline gives CDR1 SGHKS, CDR2 YYEKEE (reference sequence). This CDR3 has 13 residues. The CDR3 DNA reads TGTGCCAGCAGCCCCGGACCTAATGAAAAACTGTTTTTT. This gives the protein CASSPGPNEKLFF.

This clonotype was counted at least ten times. The CDR3 protein is CASSGDRMTLGYTF. The DNA for the CDR3 is TGTGCCAGCAGTGGGGACCGTATGACCCTAGGCTACACCTTC. The chain carries TRBV2 and TRBJ1-2; perhaps TRBD1 as D (5 bases). Germline loops: CDR1 SNHLY, CDR2 FYNNEI. V lost 4 bases, J lost 8 bases, and 17 bases lay in between. There are 14 residues in the CDR3.

The rearrangement links TRBV3-1 to TRBJ2-5, with 9 bases identical to TRBD2. This CDR3 is 15 amino acids long. In germline, CDR1 is LGHDT, CDR2 YNNKEL (reference sequence). Unmatched junction bases numbered 4, after V lost 0 bases and J lost 5 bases. CDR3 loop: CASSQDGSGGETQYF. In nucleotides, the CDR3 is TGTGCCAGCAGCCAAGATGGGAGCGGGGGGGAGACCCAGTACTTC.

This clonotype was counted at least ten times. This chain links TRBV6-1 with TRBJ2-7; the match to TRBD1 covers 7 bases. The V gene end was trimmed by 2 bases and the J gene end by 6 bases; junction bases not matched to a gene: 7. This CDR3 has 14 amino acids. CDR1 is MNHNS and CDR2 is SASEGT in the germline V gene. The CDR3 nucleotides read TGTGCCAGCAGTGAAACGACAGGGTTGGGCGAGCAGTACTTC. The encoded protein is CASSETTGLGEQYF.

In this sample, this clonotype is medium-sized (0.01 to 0.1%). The chain links TRBV20-1 to TRBJ1-3; D is perhaps TRBD1 (5 bases). The CDR3 loop spans 15 amino acids. Germline loops: CDR1 DFQATT, CDR2 SNEGSKA (reference sequence). The V and J ends lost 1 base and 4 bases respectively, with 14 bases between them. Written as DNA, the CDR3 is TGCAGTGCTAGAGTTGGGGGAACAGAAGGAAACACCATATATTTT. The encoded protein is CSARVGGTEGNTIYF.

This clonotype occurred many times. The chain uses TRBV2 and TRBJ2-7; D is tentatively TRBD1 or TRBD2 (5 bases each). V lost 4 bases and J lost 6, with 13 bases in between. From germline, CDR1 is SNHLY and CDR2 FYNNEI. CDR3 length: 13 residues. The CDR3 DNA sequence: TGTGCCAGCAGTGGGGACGTTCCCGGCGAGCAGTACTTC. It specifies CASSGDVPGEQYF.

With respect to this clonotype: A much larger clone lies a single base off, so this may be a read error. The gene calls are TRBV3-1 and TRBJ2-7; 15 bases align to TRBD2. The CDR3 length is 18 residues. Germline trimming cut 7 bases from V and 0 bases from J; bases unmatched to any gene: 10. Germline CDR1 reads LGHDT; CDR2 reads YNNKEL (reference sequence). The CDR3 loop is CASTLRGTSGRNSYEQYF. The CDR3 DNA sequence: TGTGCCAGCACCCTACGAGGGACTAGCGGGAGGAACTCCTACGAGCAGTACTTC.

About this clonotype itself: A single base separates this from a much larger clone, so it may be a read error. For the CDR3, the DNA is TGTGCCAGCAAATTACAGGGGGCTCACTATGGCTACACCTTC. It translates to CASKLQGAHYGYTF. J is TRBJ1-2 and V is TRBV2, with TRBD1 identical over 9 bases. The V segment lost 7 bases and the J segment 3 bases; nucleotides outside the gene matches: 6. The germline V gene encodes CDR1 SNHLY and CDR2 FYNNEI. This CDR3 is built from 14 residues.

This clonotype was seen many times. The V gene is TRBV2, the J gene TRBJ1-1; D might be TRBD1 (6 bases). V was shortened by 7 bases and J by 10 bases, with 13 bases between the two germline ends. This CDR3 contains 11 residues. Germline loops: CDR1 SNHLY, CDR2 FYNNEI. CDR3 protein: CASNNRAVAFF. In DNA form, the CDR3 reads TGTGCCAGCAACAACAGGGCGGTAGCTTTCTTT.

This clonotype was detected a few times. The chain combines TRBV25-1 with TRBJ1-2; D may be TRBD1 (5 bases). V lost 3 bases and J lost 8, with 16 bases in between. This CDR3 has 14 residues. Germline assignment: CDR1 MGHDK and CDR2 SYGVNS. The CDR3 loop reads CASSDVRGAGGYTF. CDR3 bases: TGTGCCAGCAGTGACGTCAGAGGGGCGGGAGGCTACACCTTC.